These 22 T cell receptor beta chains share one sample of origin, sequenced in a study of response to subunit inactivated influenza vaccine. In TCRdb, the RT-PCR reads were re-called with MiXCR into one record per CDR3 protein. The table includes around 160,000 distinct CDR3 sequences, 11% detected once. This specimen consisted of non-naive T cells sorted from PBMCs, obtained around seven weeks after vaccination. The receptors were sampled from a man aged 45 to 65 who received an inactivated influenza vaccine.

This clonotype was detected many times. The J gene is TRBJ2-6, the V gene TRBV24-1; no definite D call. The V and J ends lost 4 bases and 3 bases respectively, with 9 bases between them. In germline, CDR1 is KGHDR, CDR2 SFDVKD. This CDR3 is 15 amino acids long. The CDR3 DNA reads TGTGCCACCAGTGACCCTTCTGGTGGGGCCAACGTCCTGACTTTC. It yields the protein CATSDPSGGANVLTF.

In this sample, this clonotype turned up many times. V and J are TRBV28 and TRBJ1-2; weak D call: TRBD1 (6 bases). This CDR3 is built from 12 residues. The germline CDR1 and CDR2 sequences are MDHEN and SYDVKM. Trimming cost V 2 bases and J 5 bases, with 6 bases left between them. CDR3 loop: CASSLTGYGYTF. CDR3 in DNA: TGTGCCAGCAGTTTAACAGGGTATGGCTACACCTTC.

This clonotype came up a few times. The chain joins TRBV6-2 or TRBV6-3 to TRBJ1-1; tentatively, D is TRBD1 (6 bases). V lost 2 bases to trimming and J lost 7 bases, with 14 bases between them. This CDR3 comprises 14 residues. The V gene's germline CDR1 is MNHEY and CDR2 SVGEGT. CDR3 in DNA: TGTGCCAGCAGTTACCGACCTCGGACAGATGAAGCTTTCTTT. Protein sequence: CASSYRPRTDEAFF.

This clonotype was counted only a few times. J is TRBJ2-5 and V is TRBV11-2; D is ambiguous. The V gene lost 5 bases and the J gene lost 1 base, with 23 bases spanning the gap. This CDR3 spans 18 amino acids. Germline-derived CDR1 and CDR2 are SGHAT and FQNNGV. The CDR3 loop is CASSDPGSRWKGQETQYF. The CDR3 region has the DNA TGTGCCAGCAGCGACCCGGGCTCAAGGTGGAAAGGCCAAGAGACCCAGTACTTC.

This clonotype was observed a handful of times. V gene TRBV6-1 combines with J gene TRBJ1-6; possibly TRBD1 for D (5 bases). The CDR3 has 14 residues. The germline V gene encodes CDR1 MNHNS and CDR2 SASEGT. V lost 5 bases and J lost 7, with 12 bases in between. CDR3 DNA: TGTGCCAGCAGTCGCGGACAAGACAATTCACCCCTCCACTTT. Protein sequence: CASSRGQDNSPLHF.

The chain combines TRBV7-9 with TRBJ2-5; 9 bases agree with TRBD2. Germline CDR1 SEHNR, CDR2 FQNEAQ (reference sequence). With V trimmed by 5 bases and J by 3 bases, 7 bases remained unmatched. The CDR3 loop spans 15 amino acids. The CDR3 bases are TGTGCCAGCAGCCCCACTCTAGCGGGAAAAGAGACCCAGTACTTC. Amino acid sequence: CASSPTLAGKETQYF.

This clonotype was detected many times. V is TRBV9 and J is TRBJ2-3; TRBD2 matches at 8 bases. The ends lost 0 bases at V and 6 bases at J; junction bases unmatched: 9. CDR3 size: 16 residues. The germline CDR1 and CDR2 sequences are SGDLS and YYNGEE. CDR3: CASSVDSGGPIDTQYF. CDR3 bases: TGTGCCAGCAGCGTAGATTCGGGAGGGCCAATTGATACGCAGTATTTT. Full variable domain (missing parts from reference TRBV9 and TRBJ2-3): DSGVTQTPKHLITATGQRVTLRCSPRSGDLSVYWYQQSLDQGLQFLIQYYNGEERAKGNILERFSAQQFPDLHSELNLSSLELGDSALYFCASSVDSGGPIDTQYFGPGTRLTVL.

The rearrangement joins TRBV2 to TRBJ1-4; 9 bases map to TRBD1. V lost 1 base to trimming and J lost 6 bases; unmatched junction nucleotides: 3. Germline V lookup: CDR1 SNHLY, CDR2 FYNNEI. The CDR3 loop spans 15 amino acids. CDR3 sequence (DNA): TGTGCCAGCAGTGAAGGGGGACAGGGTTATGAAAAACTGTTTTTT. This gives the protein CASSEGGQGYEKLFF. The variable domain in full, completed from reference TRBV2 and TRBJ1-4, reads EPEVTQTPSHQVTQMGQEVILRCVPISNHLYFYWYRQILGQKVEFLVSFYNNEISEKSEIFDDQFSVERPDGSNFTLKIRSTKLEDSAMYFCASSEGGQGYEKLFFGSGTQLSVL.

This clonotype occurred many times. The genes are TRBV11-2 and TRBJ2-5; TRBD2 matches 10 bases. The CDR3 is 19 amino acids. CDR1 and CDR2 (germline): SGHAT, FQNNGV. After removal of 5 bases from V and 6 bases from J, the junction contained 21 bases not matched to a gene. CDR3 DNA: TGTGCCAGCAGCCCCCAGGCAGGGGGATTGCAGCGGGGGGGTAAGACCCAGTACTTC. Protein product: CASSPQAGGLQRGGKTQYF.

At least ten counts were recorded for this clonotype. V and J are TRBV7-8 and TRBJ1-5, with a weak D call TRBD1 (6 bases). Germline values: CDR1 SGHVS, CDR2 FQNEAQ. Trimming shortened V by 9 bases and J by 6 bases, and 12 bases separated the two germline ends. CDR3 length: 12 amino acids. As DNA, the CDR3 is TGTGCCAGTAGGGGGGCGGGTCAGCCCCAGCATTTT. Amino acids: CASRGAGQPQHF.

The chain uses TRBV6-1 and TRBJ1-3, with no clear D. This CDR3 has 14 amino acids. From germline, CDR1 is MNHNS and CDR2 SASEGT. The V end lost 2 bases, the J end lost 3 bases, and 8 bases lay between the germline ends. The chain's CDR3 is CASSETVYGNTIYF. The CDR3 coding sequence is TGTGCCAGCAGTGAAACGGTTTATGGAAACACCATATATTTT.

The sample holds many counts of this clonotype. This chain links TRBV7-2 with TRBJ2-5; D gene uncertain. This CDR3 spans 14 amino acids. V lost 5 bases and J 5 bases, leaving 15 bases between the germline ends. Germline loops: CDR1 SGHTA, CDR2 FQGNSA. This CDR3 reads CASSPMGSWETQYF. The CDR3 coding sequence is TGTGCCAGCAGCCCCATGGGGTCTTGGGAGACCCAGTACTTC.

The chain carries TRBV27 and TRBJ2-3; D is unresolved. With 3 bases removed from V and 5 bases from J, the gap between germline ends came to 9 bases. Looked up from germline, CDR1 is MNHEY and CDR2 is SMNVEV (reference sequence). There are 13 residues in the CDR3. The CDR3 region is CASSFMARDTQYF. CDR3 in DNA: TGTGCCAGCAGTTTCATGGCGAGAGATACGCAGTATTTT.

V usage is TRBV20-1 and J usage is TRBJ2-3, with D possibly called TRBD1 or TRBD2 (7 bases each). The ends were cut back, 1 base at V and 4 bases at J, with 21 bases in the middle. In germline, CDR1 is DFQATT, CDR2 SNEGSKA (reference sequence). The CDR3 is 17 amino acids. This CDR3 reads CSARASGGGRYADTQYF. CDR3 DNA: TGCAGTGCTAGAGCCTCAGGGGGAGGGCGGTATGCAGATACGCAGTATTTT.

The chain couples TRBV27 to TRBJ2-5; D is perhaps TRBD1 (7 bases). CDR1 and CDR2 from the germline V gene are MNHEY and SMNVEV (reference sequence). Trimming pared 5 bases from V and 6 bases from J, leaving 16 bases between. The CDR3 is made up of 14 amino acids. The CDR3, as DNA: TGTGCCAGCAGTCTCCTGGAGGGGGCAAAGACCCAGTACTTC. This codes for CASSLLEGAKTQYF.

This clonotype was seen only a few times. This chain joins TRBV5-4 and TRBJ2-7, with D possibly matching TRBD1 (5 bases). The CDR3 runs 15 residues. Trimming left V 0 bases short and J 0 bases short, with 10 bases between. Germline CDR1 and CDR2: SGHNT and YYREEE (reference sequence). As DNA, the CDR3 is TGTGCCAGCAGCTTGGGCGGAAGGGGCTCCTACGAGCAGTACTTC. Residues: CASSLGGRGSYEQYF.

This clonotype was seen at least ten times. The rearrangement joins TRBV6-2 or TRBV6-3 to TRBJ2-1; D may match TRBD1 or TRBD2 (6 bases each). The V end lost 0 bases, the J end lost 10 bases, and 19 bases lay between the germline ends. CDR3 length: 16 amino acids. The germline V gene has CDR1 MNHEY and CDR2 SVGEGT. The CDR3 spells CASSYSGGPYYSEQFF. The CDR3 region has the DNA TGTGCCAGCAGTTACTCAGGGGGGCCCTATTATTCCGAGCAGTTCTTC.

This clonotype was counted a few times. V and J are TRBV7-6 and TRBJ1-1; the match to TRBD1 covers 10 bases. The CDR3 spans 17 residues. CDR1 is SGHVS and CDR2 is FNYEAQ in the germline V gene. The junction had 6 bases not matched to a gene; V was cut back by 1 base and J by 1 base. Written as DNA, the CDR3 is TGTGCCAGCAGCTTAGGGACTTGGGACAGGGGGAACACTGAAGCTTTCTTT. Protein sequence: CASSLGTWDRGNTEAFF.

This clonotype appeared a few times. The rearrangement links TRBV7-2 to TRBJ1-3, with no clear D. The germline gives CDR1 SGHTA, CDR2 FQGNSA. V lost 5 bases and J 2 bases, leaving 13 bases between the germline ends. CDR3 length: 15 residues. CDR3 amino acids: CASSQTLRPGNTIYF. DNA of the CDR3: TGTGCCAGCAGCCAGACCCTCAGGCCTGGAAACACCATATATTTT.

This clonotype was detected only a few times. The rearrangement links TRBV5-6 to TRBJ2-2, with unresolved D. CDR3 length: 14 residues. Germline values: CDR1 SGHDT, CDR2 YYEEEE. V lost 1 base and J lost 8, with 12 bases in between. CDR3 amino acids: CASSLRKLLGELFF. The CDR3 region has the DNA TGTGCCAGCAGCTTGCGGAAACTCTTAGGGGAGCTGTTTTTT.

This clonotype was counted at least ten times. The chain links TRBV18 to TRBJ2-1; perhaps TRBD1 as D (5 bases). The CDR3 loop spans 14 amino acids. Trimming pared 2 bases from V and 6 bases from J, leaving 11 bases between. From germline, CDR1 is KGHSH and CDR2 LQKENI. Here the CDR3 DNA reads TGTGCCAGCTCACCAAAACACAGGAGCAATGAGCAGTTCTTC. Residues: CASSPKHRSNEQFF.

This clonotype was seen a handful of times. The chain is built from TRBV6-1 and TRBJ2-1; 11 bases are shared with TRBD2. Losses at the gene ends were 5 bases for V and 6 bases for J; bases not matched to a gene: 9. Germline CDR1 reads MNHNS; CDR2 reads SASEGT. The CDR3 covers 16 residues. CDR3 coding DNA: TGTGCCAGCAGTCTAACGTTAGCGGGAGGGACCAATGAGCAGTTCTTC. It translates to CASSLTLAGGTNEQFF.